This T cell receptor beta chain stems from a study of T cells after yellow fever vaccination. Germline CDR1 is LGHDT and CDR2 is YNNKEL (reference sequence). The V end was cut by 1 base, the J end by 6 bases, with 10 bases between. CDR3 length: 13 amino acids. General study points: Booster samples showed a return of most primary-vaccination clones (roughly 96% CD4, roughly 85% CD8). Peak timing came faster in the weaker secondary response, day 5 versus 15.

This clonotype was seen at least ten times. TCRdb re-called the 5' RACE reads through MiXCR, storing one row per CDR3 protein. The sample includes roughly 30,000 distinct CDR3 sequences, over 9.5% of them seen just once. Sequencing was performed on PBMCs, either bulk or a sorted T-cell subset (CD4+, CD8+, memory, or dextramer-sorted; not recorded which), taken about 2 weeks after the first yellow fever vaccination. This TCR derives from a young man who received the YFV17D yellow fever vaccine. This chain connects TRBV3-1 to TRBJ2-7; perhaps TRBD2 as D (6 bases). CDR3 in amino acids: CASSQVLASEQYF. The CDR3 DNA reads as TGTGCCAGCAGCCAAGTACTAGCAAGCGAGCAGTACTTC.